The T cell receptor beta chain under discussion was sequenced for a study of blood T cell repertoires in COVID-19. Turning to the study itself: The United States, Italy and Spain provided the acute and convalescent COVID-19 samples.

During active infection, Seattle patients enrolled and were then monitored through disease. Study processing details: Estimation of nucleated cell counts was performed using reference gene primer amplification. Clones were read by immunoSEQ multiplex PCR, and TCRdb kept only the in-frame ones, dropping some. D and trimming come from the DNA, and the V and J calls and clone size come from that table. This sample has about 160,000 clones, with about 85% found just once. This CDR3 contains 12 residues. The junction had 1 base not matched to a gene; V was cut back by 2 bases and J by 10 bases. The receptor's source is a woman aged 45-65 years with COVID-19, enrolled during active disease. The sample comprised peripheral blood. The genes are TRBV12-3 or TRBV12-4 and TRBJ1-4; 7 nucleotides agree with TRBD1. The CDR3 region has the DNA TGTGCCAGCAGTTTAAGACAGGGAAAACTGTTTTTT. Its protein product is CASSLRQGKLFF.